The source of this T cell receptor (beta chain) is a study of T cell changes during pregnancy in multiple sclerosis (dated by TCRdb to about 2019). Study-level background: Changes in the T cell repertoire over the course of pregnancy were examined in this study in women with multiple sclerosis.

The library was made by the immunoSEQ multiplex PCR assay. What TCRdb holds here is the immuneACCESS table cut down to in-frame rearrangements. Part of the clones is not present; checked against another copy, under half of the missing clones reflect an unresolved V gene, and the others are unexplained. In this sample the table shows approximately 30,000 clones, 89% of which occur a single time. The ten largest clones add up to roughly 10% of the sample. On this clone: The antigen it binds to is not known. No per-base quality is available; no much larger clone lies one base away.

Counted from cysteine to phenylalanine, this CDR3 has 14 amino acids. Of all the DNA, just the CDR3 is kept, 42 bases in frame from base 1. The germline V gene gives CDR1 as MNHNS and CDR2 as SASEGT. Trimming takes 6 bases off V and 7 bases off J; junction bases not matched to a gene: 11. The rearranged segments are TRBV6-1 and TRBJ2-7; 8 nucleotides in the junction match TRBD1. Sequences were derived from CD8+ T cells from peripheral blood mononuclear cells, sampled in the second trimester of pregnancy. The source is a female donor with multiple sclerosis, enrolled in a pregnancy study. The base sequence is TGTGCCAGCAGACTTATCCAGGGGGCGAGGGAGCAGTACTTC. Protein translation: CASRLIQGAREQYF.